What follows are 26 T cell receptor beta chains derived from one specimen sequenced in a study of blood T cell repertoires in COVID-19. The data were produced by immunoSEQ multiplex PCR, yet TCRdb's version contains in-frame clones alone and is incomplete. Here the sample spans hundreds of thousands of clones, about 90% being singletons. The specimen was PBMCs or T cells enriched from blood (not recorded which). These receptors were obtained from a young woman with acute COVID-19.

The V and J genes are TRBV6-5 and TRBJ2-7; D is unresolved. The length of the CDR3 is 12 residues. CDR1 and CDR2 from the germline V gene are MNHEY and SVGAGI. V was pared by 5 bases and J by 3 bases, with 8 bases between. The CDR3 loop reads CASSTPSYEQYF. The CDR3 DNA reads TGTGCCAGCAGTACCCCCAGCTACGAGCAGTACTTC.

The chain links TRBV3-1 (or the pseudogene TRBV3-2) to TRBJ1-2, with a possible D match to TRBD1 (5 bases). CDR1 is LGHDT, CDR2 YNNKEL, per germline (reference sequence). Trimming left V 6 bases short and J 4 bases short, with 12 bases between. The CDR3 consists of 13 residues. The CDR3 coding sequence is TGTGCCAGCAGGGCCGGGGGTACCTATGGCTACACCTTC. Translating it yields CASRAGGTYGYTF.

The chain uses TRBV29-1 and TRBJ1-4; possibly TRBD1 for D (5 bases). The V end lost 4 bases, the J end lost 5 bases, and 8 bases lay between the germline ends. CDR3 length: 12 amino acids. In germline, CDR1 is SQVTM, CDR2 ANQGSEA. The chain's CDR3 is CSVGGGNEKLFF. The CDR3, as DNA: TGCAGCGTTGGGGGGGGGAATGAAAAACTGTTTTTT.

This rearrangement joins TRBV2 to TRBJ1-5; 7 bases fit TRBD1. Germline V lookup: CDR1 SNHLY, CDR2 FYNNEI. V lost 6 bases, J lost 2 bases, and 1 base stayed unmatched. There are 13 residues in the CDR3. The CDR3 spells CASSTGGNQPQHF. The CDR3 DNA follows: TGTGCCAGCAGCACAGGGGGCAATCAGCCCCAGCATTTT.

V and J are TRBV10-2 and TRBJ2-7; 11 bases align to TRBD1. Germline CDR1 WSHSY, CDR2 SAAADI. Losses at the gene ends were 6 bases for V and 4 bases for J; bases not matched to a gene: 2. The CDR3 sequence is 13 residues long. The CDR3 DNA is TGCGCCAGCAGAGGGACAGGGGGGTACGAGCAGTACTTC. Translation: CASRGTGGYEQYF.

The J gene is TRBJ2-1, the V gene TRBV7-3; 7 bases agree with TRBD2. The germline CDR1 and CDR2 sequences are SGHTA and FQGTGA. After removal of 5 bases from V and 3 bases from J, the junction contained 7 bases not matched to a gene. The CDR3 loop spans 15 amino acids. CDR3: CASSERAGVYNEQFF. CDR3 nucleotide sequence: TGTGCCAGCAGCGAGAGGGCGGGGGTCTACAATGAGCAGTTCTTC.

This rearrangement joins TRBV2 to TRBJ2-7, with D tentatively TRBD2 (6 bases). Germline V gene data show CDR1 as SNHLY and CDR2 as FYNNEI. V dropped 2 bases and J dropped 2 bases, with 10 bases sitting between them. The CDR3 has 14 residues. The CDR3 region is CASSEPAGPYEQYF. DNA of the CDR3: TGTGCCAGCAGTGAACCCGCGGGACCCTACGAGCAGTACTTC.

This clone turned up a few times. This rearrangement joins TRBV7-2 to TRBJ2-5; D call uncertain. The CDR3 covers 15 residues. The germline V gene encodes CDR1 SGHTA and CDR2 FQGNSA. V was pared by 1 base and J by 4 bases, with 13 bases between. The CDR3 sequence is CASSLDSRGGETQYF. CDR3 nucleotides: TGTGCCAGCAGCTTAGATTCGCGTGGCGGAGAGACCCAGTACTTC.

This chain uses TRBV3-1 (or the pseudogene TRBV3-2) with TRBJ1-1, with TRBD1 as a possible D gene (5 bases). Germline V gene lookup returns CDR1 LGHDT and CDR2 YNNKEL (reference sequence). This CDR3 is 13 amino acids long. The V end was cut by 1 base, the J end by 3 bases, with 6 bases between. DNA for the CDR3: TGTGCCAGCAGCCAAGCCAGGGACACTGAAGCTTTCTTT. Its protein product is CASSQARDTEAFF.

The chain employs TRBV5-4 and TRBJ1-3; TRBD1 matches at 8 bases. In germline, CDR1 is SGHNT, CDR2 YYREEE (reference sequence). The V segment lost 2 bases and the J segment 2 bases; nucleotides outside the gene matches: 3. This CDR3 contains 15 residues. This CDR3 is CASSFGQGPGNTIYF. The CDR3 DNA reads as TGTGCCAGCAGCTTTGGACAGGGCCCTGGAAACACCATATATTTT.

The chain joins TRBV28 to TRBJ1-2, with D tentatively TRBD1 (6 bases). The germline V gene encodes CDR1 MDHEN and CDR2 SYDVKM. The V end lost 10 bases, the J end lost 2 bases, and 14 bases lay between the germline ends. The length of the CDR3 is 13 residues. The CDR3 DNA reads as TGTGCCACCCAACAGGGATTGAACTATGGCTACACCTTC. It is translated as CATQQGLNYGYTF.

This sequence joins TRBV5-4 and TRBJ2-7; the D is unclear. CDR3 length: 16 residues. V shed 5 bases and J shed 7 bases, with 25 bases lying between them. Germline CDR1 reads SGHNT; CDR2 reads YYREEE (reference sequence). CDR3 sequence: CASSPQLRGRQQEQYF. The CDR3 coding sequence is TGTGCCAGCAGTCCCCAGTTGAGAGGCCGCCAACAAGAGCAGTACTTC.

This chain uses TRBV7-9 with TRBJ2-2; TRBD2 matches at 12 bases. The CDR3 is 17 amino acids. Losses at the gene ends were 5 bases for V and 3 bases for J; bases not matched to a gene: 7. CDR1 is SEHNR and CDR2 is FQNEAQ in the germline V gene (reference sequence). Here the CDR3 reads CASSLLAGGWDTGELFF. The DNA of the CDR3 is TGTGCCAGCAGCCTACTAGCGGGAGGTTGGGACACCGGGGAGCTGTTTTTT.

Points on this clone: Additional DNA sequences in this sample encode the identical CDR3. The V and J genes are TRBV7-3 and TRBJ2-2, with 7 bases aligning to TRBD2. The CDR3 length is 15 residues. After removal of 3 bases from V and 0 bases from J, the junction contained 1 base not matched to a gene. Germline V CDR1 and CDR2: SGHTA, FQGTGA. CDR3 nucleotides: TGTGCCAGCAGCTTGACTAGCCCGAACACCGGGGAGCTGTTTTTT. It codes for CASSLTSPNTGELFF. Using reference TRBV7-3 and TRBJ2-2 for the parts outside the CDR3, the full variable domain is GAGVSQTPSNKVTEKGKYVELRCDPISGHTALYWYRQSLGQGPEFLIYFQGTGAADDSGLPNDRFFAVRPEGSVSTLKIQRTERGDSAVYLCASSLTSPNTGELFFGEGSRLTVL.

This chain uses TRBV9 with TRBJ1-2; 10 bases are shared with TRBD1. Looked up from germline, CDR1 is SGDLS and CDR2 is YYNGEE. V lost 0 bases, J lost 2 bases, and 7 bases stayed unmatched. The CDR3 runs 17 residues. This CDR3 reads CASSVGSRGQGNYGYTF. CDR3 coding DNA: TGTGCCAGCAGCGTAGGCTCCCGGGGACAGGGGAACTATGGCTACACCTTC. Supplemented by reference TRBV9 and TRBJ1-2, the full variable domain reads DSGVTQTPKHLITATGQRVTLRCSPRSGDLSVYWYQQSLDQGLQFLIQYYNGEERAKGNILERFSAQQFPDLHSELNLSSLELGDSALYFCASSVGSRGQGNYGYTFGSGTRLTVV.

J is TRBJ2-5 and V is TRBV9, with 8 bases matching TRBD1. Germline V gene lookup returns CDR1 SGDLS and CDR2 YYNGEE. The CDR3 is 15 amino acids. The V gene end was trimmed by 4 bases and the J gene end by 5 bases; junction bases not matched to a gene: 10. The CDR3 reads CASSLGQGAGETQYF. The CDR3 DNA sequence: TGTGCCAGCAGCCTAGGGCAGGGGGCAGGTGAGACCCAGTACTTC.

This chain joins TRBV29-1 and TRBJ2-7; D call uncertain. The ends were cut back, 5 bases at V and 0 bases at J, with 8 bases in the middle. The CDR3 sequence is 12 residues long. Germline V gives CDR1 SQVTM, CDR2 ANQGSEA. CDR3 protein: CSVSDNSYEQYF. The DNA of the CDR3 is TGCAGCGTTTCTGACAACTCCTACGAGCAGTACTTC.

V is TRBV4-2 and J is TRBJ1-6; the D is unclear. The CDR3 contains 12 residues. V was trimmed by 0 bases and J by 12 bases, leaving 6 bases between them. CDR1 and CDR2 from the germline V gene are LGHNA and YNFKEQ. CDR3 in amino acids: CASSQESRPLHF. Written as DNA, the CDR3 is TGTGCCAGCAGCCAAGAATCCAGACCCCTCCACTTT.

The CDR3 loop reads CASSFRSGNTIYF. CDR3 bases: TGTGCCAGCAGTTTCAGATCTGGAAACACCATATATTTT. The chain recombines TRBV12-3 or TRBV12-4 with TRBJ1-3; D not certain. The V end lost 3 bases, the J end lost 1 base, and 4 bases lay between the germline ends. CDR3 length equals 13 residues.

The V call is TRBV19, the J call TRBJ2-3, with 8 bases aligning to TRBD2. V was pared by 3 bases and J by 2 bases, with 10 bases of the junction left unmatched. CDR3 length: 17 residues. Per the germline V gene, CDR1 is LNHDA and CDR2 is SQIVND (reference sequence). The CDR3 is CASSIRSASGFTDTQYF. The CDR3 region has the DNA TGTGCCAGTAGTATTCGATCGGCTAGCGGGTTCACAGATACGCAGTATTTT.

This chain connects TRBV19 to TRBJ2-7, with 10 bases that match TRBD2. CDR3 length equals 14 residues. V lost 7 bases and J lost 1; bases outside the gene matches: 4. Germline lookup yields CDR1 LNHDA and CDR2 SQIVND (reference sequence). This CDR3 is CASTPSGSSYEQYF. CDR3 DNA: TGTGCCAGTACCCCTAGCGGGAGTTCCTACGAGCAGTACTTC.

The chain carries TRBV30 and TRBJ1-2; TRBD1 agrees at 8 bases. Germline V gene lookup returns CDR1 GTSNPN and CDR2 SVGIG (reference sequence). The CDR3 covers 12 residues. Trimming cost V 4 bases and J 7 bases; bases outside gene matches: 5. The CDR3 region has the DNA TGTGCCTGGATCGGACAGGGAAGTGGCTACACCTTC. This sequence encodes CAWIGQGSGYTF.

The rearrangement links TRBV3-1 (or the pseudogene TRBV3-2) to TRBJ2-1; D unclear. The CDR3 length is 16 residues. V lost 0 bases to trimming and J lost 0 bases, with 9 bases between them. CDR1 LGHDT and CDR2 YNNKEL come from the germline V gene (reference sequence). DNA for the CDR3: TGTGCCAGCAGCCAAGAGTCTTTCAGCTCCTACAATGAGCAGTTCTTC. Amino acid sequence: CASSQESFSSYNEQFF.

J is TRBJ1-5 and V is TRBV19, with TRBD1 matching over 7 bases. Germline loops: CDR1 LNHDA, CDR2 SQIVND (reference sequence). The ends lost 7 bases at V and 3 bases at J; junction bases unmatched: 6. The CDR3 length is 14 residues. This CDR3 is CASNTGQINQPQHF. CDR3 DNA: TGTGCCAGTAACACGGGACAGATCAATCAGCCCCAGCATTTT. Filled out from reference TRBV19 and TRBJ1-5, the complete variable domain reads DGGITQSPKYLFRKEGQNVTLSCEQNLNHDAMYWYRQDPGQGLRLIYYSQIVNDFQKGDIAEGYSVSREKKESFPLTVTSAQKNPTAFYLCASNTGQINQPQHFGDGTRLSIL.

The rearrangement links TRBV30 to TRBJ1-4, with TRBD1 matching 8 bases. Trimming at V came to 2 bases and at J to 8 bases, leaving 7 bases not matched to a gene. CDR1 is GTSNPN, CDR2 SVGIG, per germline (reference sequence). The CDR3 is 14 residues long. CDR3 nucleotides: TGTGCCTGGAGTACCGGACAGGGCAAGGAAAAACTGTTTTTT. Its protein is CAWSTGQGKEKLFF.

This clone was found a few times. The rearrangement joins TRBV12-3 or TRBV12-4 to TRBJ1-2; D gene uncertain. Trimming shortened V by 3 bases and J by 8 bases, and 13 bases separated the two germline ends. This CDR3 comprises 13 residues. CDR3 sequence reads: CASSLEPLRGYTF. CDR3 in DNA: TGTGCCAGCAGTTTGGAACCCCTGAGGGGCTACACCTTC.